This TCR beta chain comes out of a study of T cell clonality in common variable immunodeficiency. This clone was picked up a small number of times. The antigen is undetermined. The read gets to within 3 residues of the CDR3 end, and the germline J gene fills in the rest. Study-level results: Fewer deletions and N-nucleotide insertions were reportedly seen in common variable immunodeficiency TCR beta sequences.

Sequencing used immunoSEQ multiplex PCR; TCRdb keeps in-frame clones, though not all of them. Recorded here are more than 25,000 clones, with no singletons, and the ten leading clones hold 4%. V lost 3 bases, J lost 8 bases, and 15 bases stayed unmatched. Germline V lookup: CDR1 DFQATT, CDR2 SNEGSKA (reference sequence). The CDR3 is 16 amino acids. This TCR was recovered from a human donor with common variable immunodeficiency. This rearrangement joins TRBV20-1 to TRBJ2-1, with 8 bases identical to TRBD2. The material sequenced was peripheral blood mononuclear cells. The part of the CDR3 DNA that was read is TGCAGTGCTAGGTATTCGCCCCGACTAGCGAAGGATGAG. Translation: CSARYSPRLAKDE. The CDR3 as a whole reads CSARYSPRLAKDEQFF.